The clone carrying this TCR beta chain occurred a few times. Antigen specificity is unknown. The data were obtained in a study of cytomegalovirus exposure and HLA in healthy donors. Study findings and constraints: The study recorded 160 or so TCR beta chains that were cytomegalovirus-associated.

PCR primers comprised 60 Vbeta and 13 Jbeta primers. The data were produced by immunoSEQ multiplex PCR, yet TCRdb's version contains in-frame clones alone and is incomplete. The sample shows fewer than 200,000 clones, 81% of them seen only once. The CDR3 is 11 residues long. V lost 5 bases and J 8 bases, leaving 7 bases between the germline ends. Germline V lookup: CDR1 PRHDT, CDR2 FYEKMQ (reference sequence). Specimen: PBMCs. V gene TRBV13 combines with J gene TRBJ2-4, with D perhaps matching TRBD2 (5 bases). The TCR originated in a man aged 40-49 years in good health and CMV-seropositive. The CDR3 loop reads CASSRGDIQYF. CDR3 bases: TGTGCCAGCAGCCGGGGAGACATTCAGTACTTC.